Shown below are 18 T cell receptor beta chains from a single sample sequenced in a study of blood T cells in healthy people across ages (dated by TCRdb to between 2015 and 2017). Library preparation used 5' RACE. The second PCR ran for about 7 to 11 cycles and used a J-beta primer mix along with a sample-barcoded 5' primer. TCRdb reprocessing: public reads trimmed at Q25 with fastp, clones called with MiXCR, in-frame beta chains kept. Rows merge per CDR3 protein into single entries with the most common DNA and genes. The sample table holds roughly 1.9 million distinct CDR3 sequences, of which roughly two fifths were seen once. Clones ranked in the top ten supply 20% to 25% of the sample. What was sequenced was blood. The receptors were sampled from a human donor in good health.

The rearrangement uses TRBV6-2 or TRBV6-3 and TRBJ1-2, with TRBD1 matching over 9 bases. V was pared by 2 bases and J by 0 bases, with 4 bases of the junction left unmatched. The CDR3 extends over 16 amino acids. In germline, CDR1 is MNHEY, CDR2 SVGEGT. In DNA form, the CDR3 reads TGTGCCAGCAGTTACCGGGACAGGGACACTAACTATGGCTACACCTTC. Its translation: CASSYRDRDTNYGYTF.

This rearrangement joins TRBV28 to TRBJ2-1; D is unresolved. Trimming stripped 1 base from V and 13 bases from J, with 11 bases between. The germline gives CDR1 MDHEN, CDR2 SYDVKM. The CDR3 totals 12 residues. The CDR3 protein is CASSLYQETQFF. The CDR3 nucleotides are TGTGCCAGCAGTTTATACCAAGAGACCCAGTTCTTC. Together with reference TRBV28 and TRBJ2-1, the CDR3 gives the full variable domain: DVKVTQSSRYLVKRTGEKVFLECVQDMDHENMFWYRQDPGLGLRLIYFSYDVKMKEKGDIPEGYSVSREKKERFSLILESASTNQTSMYLCASSLYQETQFFGPGTRLTVL.

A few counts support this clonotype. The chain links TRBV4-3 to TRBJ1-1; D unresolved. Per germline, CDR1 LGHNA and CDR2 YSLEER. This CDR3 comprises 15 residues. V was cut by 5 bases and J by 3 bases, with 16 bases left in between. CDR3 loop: CASSSTEGMHTEAFF. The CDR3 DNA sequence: TGCGCCAGCAGCTCGACGGAGGGAATGCACACTGAAGCTTTCTTT.

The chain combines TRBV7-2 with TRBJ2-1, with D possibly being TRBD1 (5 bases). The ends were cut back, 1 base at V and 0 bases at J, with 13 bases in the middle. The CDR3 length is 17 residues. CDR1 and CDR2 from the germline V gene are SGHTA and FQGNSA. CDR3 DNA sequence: TGTGCCAGCAGCTTAGTAGACAGCCGCAGCTCCTACAATGAGCAGTTCTTC. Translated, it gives CASSLVDSRSSYNEQFF. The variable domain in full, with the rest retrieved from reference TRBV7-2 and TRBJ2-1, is GAGVSQSPSNKVTEKGKDVELRCDPISGHTALYWYRQSLGQGLEFLIYFQGNSAPDKSGLPSDRFSAERTGGSVSTLTIQRTQQEDSAVYLCASSLVDSRSSYNEQFFGPGTRLTVL.

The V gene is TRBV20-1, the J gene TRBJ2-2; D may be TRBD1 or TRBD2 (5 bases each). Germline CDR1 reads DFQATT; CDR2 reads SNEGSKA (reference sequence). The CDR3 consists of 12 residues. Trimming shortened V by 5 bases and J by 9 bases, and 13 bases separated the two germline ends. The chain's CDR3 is CSAPIGDRELFF. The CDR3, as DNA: TGCAGTGCTCCCATAGGGGACCGGGAGCTGTTTTTT.

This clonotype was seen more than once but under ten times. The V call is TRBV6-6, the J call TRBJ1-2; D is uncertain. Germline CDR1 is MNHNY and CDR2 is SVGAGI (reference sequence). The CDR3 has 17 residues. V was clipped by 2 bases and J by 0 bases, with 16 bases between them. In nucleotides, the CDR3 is TGTGCCAGCAGTTACACCGGACCGACAAAAGCTAACTATGGCTACACCTTC. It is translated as CASSYTGPTKANYGYTF.

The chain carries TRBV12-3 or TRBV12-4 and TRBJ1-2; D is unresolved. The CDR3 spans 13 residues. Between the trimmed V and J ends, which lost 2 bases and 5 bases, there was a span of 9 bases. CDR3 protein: CASSLFQPYGYTF. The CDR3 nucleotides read TGTGCCAGCAGTTTATTCCAGCCTTATGGCTACACCTTC.

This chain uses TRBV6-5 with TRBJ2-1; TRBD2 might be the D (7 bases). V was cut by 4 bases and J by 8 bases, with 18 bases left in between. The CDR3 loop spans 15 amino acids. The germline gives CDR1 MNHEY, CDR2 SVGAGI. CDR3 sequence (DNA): TGTGCCAGCAGTTGGGTTGGGGGGGGGCCACATGAGCAGTTCTTC. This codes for CASSWVGGGPHEQFF.

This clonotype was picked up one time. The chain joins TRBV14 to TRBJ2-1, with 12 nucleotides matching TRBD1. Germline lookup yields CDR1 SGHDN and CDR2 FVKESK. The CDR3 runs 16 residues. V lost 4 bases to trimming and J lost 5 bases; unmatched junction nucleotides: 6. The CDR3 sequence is CASSPWDRGPNNEQFF. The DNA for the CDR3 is TGTGCCAGCAGCCCATGGGACAGGGGGCCCAACAATGAGCAGTTCTTC.

The CDR3 DNA is TGCGCCAGCAGCCAAGATCCGTACAGGACATCGGGCCTAGGGGGCTACACCTTC. It is translated as CASSQDPYRTSGLGGYTF. The chain combines TRBV4-3 with TRBJ1-2; maybe TRBD1 (5 bases). The V gene's germline CDR1 is LGHNA and CDR2 YSLEER. With 0 bases removed from V and 8 bases from J, the gap between germline ends came to 25 bases. The CDR3 covers 18 residues.

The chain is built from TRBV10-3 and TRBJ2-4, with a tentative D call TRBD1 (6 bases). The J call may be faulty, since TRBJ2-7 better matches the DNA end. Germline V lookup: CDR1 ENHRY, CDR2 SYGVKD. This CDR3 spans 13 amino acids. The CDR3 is CAISKTGNHEQYF. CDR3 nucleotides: TGTGCCATCAGTAAAACAGGGAACCACGAGCAGTACTTC.

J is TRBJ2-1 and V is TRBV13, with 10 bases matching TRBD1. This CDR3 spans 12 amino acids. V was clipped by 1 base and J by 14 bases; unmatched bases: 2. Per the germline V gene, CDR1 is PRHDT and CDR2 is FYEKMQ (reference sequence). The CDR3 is CASSLVGTGEFF. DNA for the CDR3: TGTGCCAGCAGCTTAGTAGGGACAGGGGAGTTCTTC.

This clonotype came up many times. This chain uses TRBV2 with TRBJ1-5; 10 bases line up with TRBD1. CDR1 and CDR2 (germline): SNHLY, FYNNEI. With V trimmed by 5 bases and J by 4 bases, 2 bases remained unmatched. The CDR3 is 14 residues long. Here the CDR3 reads CASSWTGGNQPQHF. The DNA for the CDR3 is TGTGCCAGCAGTTGGACAGGGGGGAATCAGCCCCAGCATTTT.

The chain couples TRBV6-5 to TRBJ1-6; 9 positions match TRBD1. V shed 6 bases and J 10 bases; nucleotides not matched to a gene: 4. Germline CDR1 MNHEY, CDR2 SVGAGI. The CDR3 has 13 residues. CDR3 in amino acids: CASRGQGLSPLHF. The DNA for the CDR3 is TGTGCCAGCAGGGGACAGGGACTCTCACCCCTCCACTTT.

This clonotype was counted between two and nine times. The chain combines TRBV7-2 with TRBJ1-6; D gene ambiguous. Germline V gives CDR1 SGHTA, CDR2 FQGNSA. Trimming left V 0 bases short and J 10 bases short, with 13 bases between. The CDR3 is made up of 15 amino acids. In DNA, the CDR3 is TGTGCCAGCAGCTTAGCGGCTCTTCCTCAATCACCCCTCCACTTT. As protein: CASSLAALPQSPLHF.

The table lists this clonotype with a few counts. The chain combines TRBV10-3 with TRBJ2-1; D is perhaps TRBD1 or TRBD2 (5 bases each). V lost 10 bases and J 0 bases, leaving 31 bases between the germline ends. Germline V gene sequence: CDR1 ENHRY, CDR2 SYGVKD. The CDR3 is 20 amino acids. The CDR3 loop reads CATGLIPTAIATSSYNEQFF. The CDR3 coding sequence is TGTGCCACCGGGCTAATACCGACAGCGATTGCTACTAGCTCCTACAATGAGCAGTTCTTC.

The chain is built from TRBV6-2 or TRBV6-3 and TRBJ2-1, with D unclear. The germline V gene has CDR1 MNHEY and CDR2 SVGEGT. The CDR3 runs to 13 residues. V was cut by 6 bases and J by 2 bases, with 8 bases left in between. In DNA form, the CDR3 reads TGTGCCAGCAGGGGAAGGGCCTACAATGAGCAGTTCTTC. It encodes CASRGRAYNEQFF.

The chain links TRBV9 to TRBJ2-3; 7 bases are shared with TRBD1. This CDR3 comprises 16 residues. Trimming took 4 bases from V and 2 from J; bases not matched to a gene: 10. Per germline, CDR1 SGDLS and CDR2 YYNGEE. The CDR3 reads CASSRDSYSATDTQYF. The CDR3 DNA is TGTGCCAGCAGCCGGGACAGTTACTCCGCCACAGATACGCAGTATTTT.